Listed here are 26 T cell receptor beta chains from one sample, sequenced in a study of T-cell reconstitution after alpha-beta-depleted transplantation in children. Unique molecular identifiers were used to barcode this TCRbeta library. TCRdb fed the PCR reads into MiXCR, producing one record per CDR3 protein. This sample has about a million distinct CDR3 sequences, with around 30% found just once. Material: PBMCs, mostly from graft donor cells, obtained 360 days after TCRalphabeta/CD19-depleted stem cell transplant. These receptors all stem from a boy under three years old who had a stem cell transplant for SCID, so the T cells may come from the graft donor.

This clonotype was detected only a few times. The chain combines TRBV19 with TRBJ1-1, with D uncertain. Germline assignment: CDR1 LNHDA and CDR2 SQIVND (reference sequence). This CDR3 region has 14 residues. The V end lost 6 bases, the J end lost 0 bases, and 11 bases lay between the germline ends. CDR3 in DNA: TGTGCCAGTAGCGGCAAGATAATGAACACTGAAGCTTTCTTT. It specifies CASSGKIMNTEAFF.

This rearrangement joins TRBV12-3 or TRBV12-4 to TRBJ2-7; tentatively, D is TRBD1 (6 bases). The V and J ends lost 7 bases and 5 bases respectively, with 24 bases between them. CDR3 length: 16 residues. CDR3 sequence reads: CASTVTGMTRDNEQYF. CDR3 bases: TGTGCCAGCACCGTTACTGGTATGACCAGGGACAACGAGCAGTACTTC.

This clonotype was seen just once. The chain is built from TRBV12-3 or TRBV12-4 and TRBJ2-1, with D unresolved. Trimming took 0 bases from V and 0 from J, leaving 9 bases between them. CDR3 size: 16 residues. The CDR3 is CASSLATDRSYNEQFF. CDR3 in DNA: TGTGCCAGCAGTTTAGCGACGGACCGCTCCTACAATGAGCAGTTCTTC.

In this sample, this clonotype turned up a few times. The rearrangement uses TRBV5-1 and TRBJ2-7; D is undetermined. The CDR3 runs to 15 residues. From germline, CDR1 is SGHRS and CDR2 YFSETQ. Deletions cut 0 bases from V and 2 bases from J, with 12 bases between. Here the CDR3 reads CASSLVAGRTYEQYF. CDR3 nucleotide sequence: TGCGCCAGCAGCTTGGTGGCAGGAAGGACCTACGAGCAGTACTTC.

This clonotype has only a few counts. The chain joins TRBV5-1 to TRBJ1-1, with 8 positions matching TRBD1. After removal of 2 bases from V and 4 bases from J, the junction contained 4 bases not matched to a gene. The CDR3 extends over 14 amino acids. Germline CDR1 reads SGHRS; CDR2 reads YFSETQ. The CDR3 spells CASSFQGARTEAFF. CDR3 DNA sequence: TGCGCCAGCAGCTTCCAGGGGGCTCGCACTGAAGCTTTCTTT. The complete variable domain, with remaining parts taken from reference TRBV5-1 and TRBJ1-1, reads KAGVTQTPRYLIKTRGQQVTLSCSPISGHRSVSWYQQTPGQGLQFLFEYFSETQRNKGNFPGRFSGRQFSNSRSEMNVSTLELGDSALYLCASSFQGARTEAFFGQGTRLTVV.

The DNA of the CDR3 is TGTGCCAGCAGCTTAGAAAAGACGGATTGGGCCACAGATACGCAGTATTTT. This codes for CASSLEKTDWATDTQYF. The chain links TRBV11-2 to TRBJ2-3, with D unresolved. V shed 0 bases and J shed 2 bases, with 15 bases lying between them. Germline V gives CDR1 SGHAT, CDR2 FQNNGV. The CDR3 is 17 residues long.

The chain carries TRBV6-2 or TRBV6-3 and TRBJ2-2, with D perhaps matching TRBD1 or TRBD2 (6 bases each). The germline V and J ends were trimmed by 0 bases and 0 bases, with 11 bases remaining between them. Looked up from germline, CDR1 is MNHEY and CDR2 is SVGEGT. CDR3 length equals 17 residues. The CDR3 DNA follows: TGTGCCAGCAGTTACTCGAAAGGGGGGTCGAACACCGGGGAGCTGTTTTTT. Translation gives CASSYSKGGSNTGELFF.

The chain employs TRBV4-2 and TRBJ1-2; 7 bases fit TRBD1. Trimming cost V 1 base and J 6 bases; bases outside gene matches: 5. CDR3 length: 14 amino acids. Germline V gives CDR1 LGHNA, CDR2 YNFKEQ. CDR3: CASSQGRQGDGYTF. CDR3 bases: TGTGCCAGCAGCCAAGGGAGACAGGGCGATGGCTACACCTTC.

V gene TRBV4-3 combines with J gene TRBJ1-1; 9 bases line up with TRBD1. CDR1 is LGHNA and CDR2 is YSLEER in the germline V gene. V was pared by 3 bases and J by 4 bases, with 6 bases of the junction left unmatched. This CDR3 region has 15 residues. The CDR3 sequence: CASSHGQGTTTEAFF. The DNA of the CDR3 is TGCGCCAGCAGCCATGGACAGGGGACAACCACTGAAGCTTTCTTT.

This clonotype was counted only a few times. The chain couples TRBV6-5 to TRBJ2-1, with 9 bases lining up with TRBD1. Per the germline V gene, CDR1 is MNHEY and CDR2 is SVGAGI. This CDR3 contains 14 residues. With V trimmed by 0 bases and J by 8 bases, 2 bases remained unmatched. The CDR3 DNA reads as TGTGCCAGCAGTTACTCGGACAGGGGCGATGAGCAGTTCTTC. Protein sequence: CASSYSDRGDEQFF.

The chain is built from TRBV20-1 and TRBJ1-4, with a possible D match to TRBD1 (6 bases). The CDR3 consists of 15 residues. Germline V lookup: CDR1 DFQATT, CDR2 SNEGSKA (reference sequence). With 2 bases removed from V and 7 bases from J, the gap between germline ends came to 17 bases. The CDR3 protein is CSARSIQGASEKLFF. Here the CDR3 DNA reads TGCAGTGCTAGATCCATACAGGGCGCGAGTGAAAAACTGTTTTTT.

The chain's CDR3 is CASRPRTGLTYTQYF. The DNA of the CDR3 is TGTGCCAGCAGACCCCGGACAGGTCTAACTTATACGCAGTATTTT. The chain employs TRBV12-3 or TRBV12-4 and TRBJ2-3; 7 bases are shared with TRBD1. CDR3 length: 15 residues. With 6 bases clipped from V and 7 bases from J, the junction kept 13 bases outside the gene matches.

The rearrangement links TRBV5-1 to TRBJ1-4; 8 positions match TRBD1. This CDR3 comprises 16 residues. Germline V gives CDR1 SGHRS, CDR2 YFSETQ. V dropped 4 bases and J dropped 0; count of bases not matched to a gene: 5. The CDR3 DNA is TGCGCCAGCAGCCGGGGACAGGTCTCAACTAATGAAAAACTGTTTTTT. Translating it yields CASSRGQVSTNEKLFF.

This clonotype occurred a few times. The genes are TRBV28 and TRBJ2-1; no reliable D call. The CDR3 is 13 amino acids. Germline CDR1 MDHEN, CDR2 SYDVKM. V was clipped by 3 bases and J by 3 bases, with 6 bases between them. This CDR3 reads CASSFPVYNEQFF. The DNA of the CDR3 is TGTGCCAGCAGTTTCCCAGTCTACAATGAGCAGTTCTTC.

V is TRBV27 and J is TRBJ2-7; D assignment may be TRBD1 or TRBD2 (6 bases each). This CDR3 has 15 amino acids. V was shortened by 1 base and J by 2 bases, with 12 bases between the two germline ends. Germline V gene sequence: CDR1 MNHEY, CDR2 SMNVEV (reference sequence). The CDR3 protein is CASSLWGASPYEQYF. CDR3 sequence (DNA): TGTGCCAGCAGTTTATGGGGGGCTTCTCCCTACGAGCAGTACTTC.

This chain joins TRBV20-1 and TRBJ2-3; TRBD1 matches 8 bases. The CDR3 runs to 16 residues. Germline CDR1 reads DFQATT; CDR2 reads SNEGSKA (reference sequence). The V gene end was trimmed by 5 bases and the J gene end by 1 base; junction bases not matched to a gene: 11. The CDR3 nucleotides are TGCAGTGCTCGAACTCGCAGGGGGCGCCGCACAGATACGCAGTATTTT. Its translation is CSARTRRGRRTDTQYF.

The V call is TRBV5-1, the J call TRBJ1-1, with D tentatively TRBD1 (5 bases). Germline CDR1 reads SGHRS; CDR2 reads YFSETQ. Trimming cost V 2 bases and J 2 bases, with 19 bases left between them. The CDR3 is 17 residues long. The chain's CDR3 is CASSLRSDRIRNTEAFF. In DNA form, the CDR3 reads TGCGCCAGCAGCTTACGTTCCGACAGAATCCGAAACACTGAAGCTTTCTTT. The entire variable domain, with the rest obtained from reference TRBV5-1 and TRBJ1-1, is as follows: KAGVTQTPRYLIKTRGQQVTLSCSPISGHRSVSWYQQTPGQGLQFLFEYFSETQRNKGNFPGRFSGRQFSNSRSEMNVSTLELGDSALYLCASSLRSDRIRNTEAFFGQGTRLTVV.

This rearrangement joins TRBV12-3 or TRBV12-4 to TRBJ2-1; 10 nucleotides agree with TRBD2. J gave up 7 bases and V 6 bases, and 15 bases lay outside the gene matches. This CDR3 comprises 17 residues. The CDR3 here is CASRKPESGLAWNEQFF. The CDR3 DNA sequence: TGTGCCAGCAGGAAGCCCGAATCGGGACTAGCGTGGAATGAGCAGTTCTTC.

V and J are TRBV7-2 and TRBJ1-4, with 7 bases matching TRBD1. The V and J ends lost 3 bases and 8 bases, in that order; junction bases with no gene match: 9. Germline-derived CDR1 and CDR2 are SGHTA and FQGNSA. This CDR3 region has 15 residues. CDR3 region: CASSFLGGKGEKLFF. The CDR3 region has the DNA TGTGCCAGCAGCTTTCTAGGGGGCAAAGGGGAAAAACTGTTTTTT.

This clonotype was counted at least ten times. V and J are TRBV5-1 and TRBJ2-2; D possibly corresponds to TRBD1 (6 bases). The germline V gene encodes CDR1 SGHRS and CDR2 YFSETQ. This CDR3 has 14 amino acids. V was shortened by 0 bases and J by 3 bases, with 6 bases between the two germline ends. The CDR3 loop reads CASSLDRDTGELFF. In DNA, the CDR3 is TGCGCCAGCAGCTTGGACAGGGACACCGGGGAGCTGTTTTTT.

The sample holds a few counts of this clonotype. The V call is TRBV5-1, the J call TRBJ2-1; 10 bases align to TRBD1. Germline V lookup: CDR1 SGHRS, CDR2 YFSETQ. After removal of 1 base from V and 5 bases from J, the junction contained 3 bases not matched to a gene. CDR3 length equals 15 residues. The CDR3 DNA sequence: TGCGCCAGCAGCTTGAGACAGGGGGCCAACAATGAGCAGTTCTTC. As protein: CASSLRQGANNEQFF. Drawing the rest from reference TRBV5-1 and TRBJ2-1, the complete variable domain is KAGVTQTPRYLIKTRGQQVTLSCSPISGHRSVSWYQQTPGQGLQFLFEYFSETQRNKGNFPGRFSGRQFSNSRSEMNVSTLELGDSALYLCASSLRQGANNEQFFGPGTRLTVL.

The rearrangement links TRBV30 to TRBJ2-2; D remains ambiguous. Germline CDR1 reads GTSNPN; CDR2 reads SVGIG (reference sequence). This CDR3 contains 15 residues. V was pared by 0 bases and J by 6 bases, with 14 bases between. As DNA, the CDR3 is TGTGCCTGGAGTGTACTCCCCAAAGGGCCCGGGGAGCTGTTTTTT. It is translated as CAWSVLPKGPGELFF.

In this sample, this clonotype turned up a few times. The V and J genes are TRBV28 and TRBJ2-3; possible D gene TRBD1, 6 bases. The CDR3 loop spans 14 amino acids. V lost 7 bases to trimming and J lost 5 bases, with 16 bases between them. The germline V gene encodes CDR1 MDHEN and CDR2 SYDVKM. The CDR3 spells CASTYRELGDTQYF. The CDR3 DNA is TGTGCCAGCACATACAGGGAGTTAGGAGATACGCAGTATTTT.

The V gene is TRBV5-4, the J gene TRBJ2-1; D is perhaps TRBD2 (6 bases). This CDR3 is built from 16 residues. CDR1 is SGHNT and CDR2 is YYREEE in the germline V gene (reference sequence). The V end lost 0 bases, the J end lost 0 bases, and 10 bases lay between the germline ends. This CDR3 reads CASSLASVYSYNEQFF. In DNA, the CDR3 is TGTGCCAGCAGCTTGGCTAGCGTCTACTCCTACAATGAGCAGTTCTTC.

This clonotype was seen ten or more times. The V and J genes are TRBV2 and TRBJ2-7; D gene ambiguous. The CDR3 contains 15 residues. V lost 6 bases, J lost 6 bases, and 21 bases lay in between. Germline V CDR1 and CDR2: SNHLY, FYNNEI. The CDR3 region has the DNA TGTGCCAGCAGGAAATTGCTGCTATCGGCTCGCGAGCAGTACTTC. It yields the protein CASRKLLLSAREQYF.

The chain uses TRBV7-8 and TRBJ2-1; 10 nucleotides line up with TRBD2. The CDR3 is 19 residues long. The germline gives CDR1 SGHVS, CDR2 FQNEAQ. The V gene end was trimmed by 2 bases and the J gene end by 5 bases; junction bases not matched to a gene: 15. CDR3 DNA: TGTGCCAGCAGCTTAAAATCTCCCCTCAGCGGGGGGGTCAACAATGAGCAGTTCTTC. Protein sequence: CASSLKSPLSGGVNNEQFF.